There are a few counts of the clone carrying this TCR beta chain. This sample was taken from a study of blood T cell repertoires in COVID-19. Sequencing used immunoSEQ multiplex PCR; TCRdb keeps in-frame clones, though not all of them. The sample records approximately 90,000 clones, 65% to 80% being singletons. Germline values: CDR1 SNHLY, CDR2 FYNNEI. V lost 4 bases, J lost 5 bases, and 7 bases lay in between. The CDR3 extends over 12 amino acids. This rearrangement joins TRBV2 to TRBJ2-3; D gene uncertain. The receptor's source is a man between 65 and 85 years old with acute or convalescent COVID-19. The sequenced material came from peripheral blood. In DNA form, the CDR3 reads TGTGCCAGCAGTGCGCGAGGAGATACGCAGTATTTT. Its protein product is CASSARGDTQYF.